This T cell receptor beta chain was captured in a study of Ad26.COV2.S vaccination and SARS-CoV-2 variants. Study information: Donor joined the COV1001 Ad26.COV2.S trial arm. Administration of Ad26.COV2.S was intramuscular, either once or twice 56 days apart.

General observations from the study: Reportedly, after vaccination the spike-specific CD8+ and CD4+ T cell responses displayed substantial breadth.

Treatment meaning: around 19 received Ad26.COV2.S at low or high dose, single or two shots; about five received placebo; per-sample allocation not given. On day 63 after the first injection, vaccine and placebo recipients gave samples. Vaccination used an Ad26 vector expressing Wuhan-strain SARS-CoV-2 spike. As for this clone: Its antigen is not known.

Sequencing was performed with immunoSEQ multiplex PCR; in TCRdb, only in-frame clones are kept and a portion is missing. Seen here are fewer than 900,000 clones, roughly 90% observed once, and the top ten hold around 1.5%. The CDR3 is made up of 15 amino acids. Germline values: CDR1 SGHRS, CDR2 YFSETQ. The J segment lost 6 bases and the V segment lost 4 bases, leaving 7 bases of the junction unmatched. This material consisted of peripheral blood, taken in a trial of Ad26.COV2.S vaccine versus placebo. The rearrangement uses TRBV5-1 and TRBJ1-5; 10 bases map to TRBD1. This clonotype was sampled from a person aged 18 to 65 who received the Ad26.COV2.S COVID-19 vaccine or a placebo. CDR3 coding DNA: TGCGCCAGCAGCCCGGGACAGGGGCTCAGTCAGCCCCAGCATTTT. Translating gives CASSPGQGLSQPQHF.